This T cell receptor (beta chain) is drawn from a study of OX40 agonist ivuxolimab in advanced cancers. The overall study: Patients were roughly 81% male with ages roughly 20 to 80, mean approximately 55. Three patients got partial responses; one had hepatocellular carcinoma and two had cutaneous melanoma.

This table comes from immunoSEQ multiplex PCR, and its TCRdb copy is limited to in-frame clones, with some not included. The data hold 40,000 to 60,000 clones, with 79% observed a single time. The CDR3 runs to 19 residues. CDR1 is SGHNT and CDR2 is YYREEE in the germline V gene (reference sequence). After removal of 4 bases from V and 8 bases from J, the junction contained 20 bases not matched to a gene. About this clone itself: Its antigen is unidentified.

Study results and limitations: Both blood CD4+ and CD8+ T cells showed clonal growth by week 6 at 0.1 to 3.0 mg/kg.

This sequence joins TRBV5-4 and TRBJ1-4; TRBD1 aligns across 10 bases. The sequenced sample was CD4+ or CD8+ T cells sorted from blood, obtained in a trial of the OX40 agonist ivuxolimab. This receptor was identified in an adult with an advanced solid tumor such as melanoma, head and neck, liver or kidney cancer. The CDR3 region has the DNA TGTGCCAGCAGCAGTCACCGGGACAGGGGAAGGAGGGGTAAAGAAAAACTGTTTTTT. Translated: CASSSHRDRGRRGKEKLFF.